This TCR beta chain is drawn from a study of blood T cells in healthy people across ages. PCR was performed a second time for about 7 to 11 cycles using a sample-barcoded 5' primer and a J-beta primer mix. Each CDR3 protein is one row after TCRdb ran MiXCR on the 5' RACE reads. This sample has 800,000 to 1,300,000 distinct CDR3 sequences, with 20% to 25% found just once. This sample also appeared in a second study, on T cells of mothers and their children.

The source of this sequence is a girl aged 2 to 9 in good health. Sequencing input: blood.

The CDR3 loop is CSVPSGRYNEQFF. CDR3 in DNA: TGCAGCGTACCTAGCGGGAGATACAATGAGCAGTTCTTC. This chain joins TRBV29-1 and TRBJ2-1, with TRBD2 matching over 10 bases. The V gene end was trimmed by 6 bases and the J gene end by 4 bases; junction bases not matched to a gene: 3. The germline V gene has CDR1 SQVTM and CDR2 ANQGSEA. This CDR3 is 13 amino acids long.